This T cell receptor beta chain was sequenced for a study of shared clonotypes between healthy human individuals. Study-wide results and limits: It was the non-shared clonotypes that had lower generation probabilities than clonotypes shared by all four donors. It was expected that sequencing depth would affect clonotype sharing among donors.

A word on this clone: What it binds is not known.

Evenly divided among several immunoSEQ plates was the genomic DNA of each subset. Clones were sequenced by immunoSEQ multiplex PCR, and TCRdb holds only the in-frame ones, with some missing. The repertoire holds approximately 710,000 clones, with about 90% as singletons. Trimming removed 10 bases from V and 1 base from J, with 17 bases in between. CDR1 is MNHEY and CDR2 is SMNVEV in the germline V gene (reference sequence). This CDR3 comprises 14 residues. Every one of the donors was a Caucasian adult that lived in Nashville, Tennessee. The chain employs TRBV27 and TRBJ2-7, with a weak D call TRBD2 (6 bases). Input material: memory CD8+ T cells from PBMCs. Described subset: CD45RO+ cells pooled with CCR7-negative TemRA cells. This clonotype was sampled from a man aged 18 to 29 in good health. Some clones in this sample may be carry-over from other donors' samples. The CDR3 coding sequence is TGTGCCACCCGATCAGCGGGCCTTTCCTACGAGCAGTACTTC. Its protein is CATRSAGLSYEQYF.